These 3 T cell receptor beta chains were all obtained from the same sample, sequenced in a study of blood T cell repertoires in COVID-19 (dated by TCRdb to 2020 to 2022). Library generation was performed with the immunoSEQ multiplex PCR assay. Entries here come from immuneACCESS through TCRdb and include only in-frame sequences with V and J called. Some clones fail to appear in such tables; in the studies checked, an unresolved V gene covers under half of the shortfall, and the cause of the remainder is unknown. The table for this sample lists hundreds of thousands of clones; over 75% of them were counted only once. The top ten constitute 3.5% to 4.5% of the sample. The sequencing input was PBMCs or T cells enriched from blood (not recorded which). The origin of the receptors is a man aged 30 to 39 with acute COVID-19.

The chain combines TRBV4-1 with TRBJ1-2, with 8 bases matching TRBD1. The CDR3 has 17 residues. In germline, CDR1 is MGHRA, CDR2 YSYEKL. V trimming: 2 bases; J trimming: 3 bases; junction bases outside the gene matches: 11. CDR3 in DNA: TGCGCCAGCAGCCAACCTCTGGCGGAACAGGGGGACTATGGCTACACCTTC. Translation gives CASSQPLAEQGDYGYTF.

This clone was seen more than once but under ten times. V is TRBV19 and J is TRBJ1-2; D is uncertain. CDR3 size: 13 residues. The germline V and J ends were trimmed by 3 bases and 3 bases, with 8 bases remaining between them. Looked up from germline, CDR1 is LNHDA and CDR2 is SQIVND (reference sequence). The CDR3, as DNA: TGTGCCAGTAGTATCTCGGGGTACTATGGCTACACCTTC. It is translated as CASSISGYYGYTF. Based on the CDR3 plus reference TRBV19 and TRBJ1-2, the full variable domain is DGGITQSPKYLFRKEGQNVTLSCEQNLNHDAMYWYRQDPGQGLRLIYYSQIVNDFQKGDIAEGYSVSREKKESFPLTVTSAQKNPTAFYLCASSISGYYGYTFGSGTRLTVV.

The count of this clone is one. This chain joins TRBV7-3 and TRBJ2-3; D is perhaps TRBD2 (7 bases). Trimming cost V 0 bases and J 2 bases, with 18 bases left between them. CDR1 SGHTA and CDR2 FQGTGA come from the germline V gene. CDR3 length equals 18 residues. The CDR3 sequence: CASSLTGGRGGYTDTQYF. The CDR3 DNA sequence: TGTGCCAGCAGCTTAACTGGCGGGCGCGGGGGCTACACAGATACGCAGTATTTT.